This entry concerns a single T cell receptor (beta chain). What it recognizes is unknown. Described treatment: oral pan-JAK inhibitor, 5-10 mg twice daily. Germline V gives CDR1 MNHNS, CDR2 SASEGT. The CDR3 loop spans 15 amino acids. Deletions cut 2 bases from V and 0 bases from J, with 8 bases between. Investigators isolated RNA and reverse transcribed it into cDNA to act as the sequencing template. This table comes from immunoSEQ multiplex PCR, and its TCRdb copy is limited to in-frame clones, with some not included. The sample consists of about 220,000 clones, about 57% of them appearing once. The sample originates from a study of CD8+ T cells in alopecia areata. Whole-study findings and limits: An increase in clonality over normal scalp was evident in lesional scalp, especially alopecia totalis/universalis. Possibly as an HLA-related effect, TCR sharing across patients appeared less clear than in mice.

V and J are TRBV6-1 and TRBJ1-5; no clear D gene. Specimen: CD4+ T cells sorted from blood, collected at week 4, from a patient treated with tofacitinib. This TCR was recovered from a human donor with alopecia areata. Written as DNA, the CDR3 is TGTGCCAGCAGTGAACGGAGAAATAGCAATCAGCCCCAGCATTTT. This sequence encodes CASSERRNSNQPQHF.